This entry describes one T cell receptor beta chain. Its specificity is unknown. This entry is derived from a study of OX40 agonist ivuxolimab in advanced cancers. General study points: Certain nonresponders likewise exhibited a low normalized T-cell clonal expansion.

The CDR3 consists of 14 residues. Germline CDR1 reads SGDLS; CDR2 reads YYNGEE. Deletions cut 4 bases from V and 5 bases from J, with 15 bases between. Generated by immunoSEQ multiplex PCR, the TCRdb table keeps only in-frame clones and is missing some. The sample lists fewer than 85,000 clones; roughly nine tenths were seen once. The sequences come from CD4+ or CD8+ T cells sorted from blood, collected in a trial of the OX40 agonist ivuxolimab. This sequence was found in an adult with an advanced solid tumor such as melanoma, head and neck, liver or kidney cancer. V and J are TRBV9 and TRBJ2-5; D assignment may be TRBD1 or TRBD2 (5 bases each). The CDR3 here is CASSQGTSRETQYF. CDR3 DNA sequence: TGTGCCAGCAGCCAAGGGACCTCGAGGGAGACCCAGTACTTC.